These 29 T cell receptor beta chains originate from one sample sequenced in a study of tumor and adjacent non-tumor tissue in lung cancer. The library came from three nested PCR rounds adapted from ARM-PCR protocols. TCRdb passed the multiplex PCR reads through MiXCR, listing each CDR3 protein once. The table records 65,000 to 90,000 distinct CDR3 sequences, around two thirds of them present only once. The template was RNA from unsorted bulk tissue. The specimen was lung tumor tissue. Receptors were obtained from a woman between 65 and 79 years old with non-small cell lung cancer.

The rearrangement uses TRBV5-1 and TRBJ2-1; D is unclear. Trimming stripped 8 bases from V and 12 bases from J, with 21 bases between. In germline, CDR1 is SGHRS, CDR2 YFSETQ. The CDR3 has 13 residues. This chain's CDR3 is CASSIDLEDGQFF. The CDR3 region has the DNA TGCGCCAGTAGCATTGACCTAGAAGATGGGCAGTTCTTC. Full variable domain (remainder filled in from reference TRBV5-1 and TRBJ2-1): KAGVTQTPRYLIKTRGQQVTLSCSPISGHRSVSWYQQTPGQGLQFLFEYFSETQRNKGNFPGRFSGRQFSNSRSEMNVSTLELGDSALYLCASSIDLEDGQFFGPGTRLTVL.

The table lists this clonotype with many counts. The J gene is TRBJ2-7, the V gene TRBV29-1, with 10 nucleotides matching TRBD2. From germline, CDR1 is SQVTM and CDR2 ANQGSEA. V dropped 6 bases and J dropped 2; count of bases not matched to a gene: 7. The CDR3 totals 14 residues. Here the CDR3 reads CSVQRTSGTYEQYF. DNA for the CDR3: TGCAGCGTCCAGAGGACTAGCGGAACCTACGAGCAGTACTTC.

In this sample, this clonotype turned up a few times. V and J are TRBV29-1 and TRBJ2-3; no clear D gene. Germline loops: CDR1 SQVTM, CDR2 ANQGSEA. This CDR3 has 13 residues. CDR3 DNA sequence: TGCGGCGCTCCTATAGGTTCCGCAGATACGCAGTATTTT. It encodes CGAPIGSADTQYF.

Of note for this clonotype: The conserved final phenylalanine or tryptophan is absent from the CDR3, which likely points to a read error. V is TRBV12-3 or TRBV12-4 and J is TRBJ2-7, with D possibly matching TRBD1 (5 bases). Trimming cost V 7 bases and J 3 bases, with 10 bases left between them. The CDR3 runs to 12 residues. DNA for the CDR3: TGTGCCAGCAATGCCAGGGACTACGAGCAGTACTCC. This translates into CASNARDYEQYS.

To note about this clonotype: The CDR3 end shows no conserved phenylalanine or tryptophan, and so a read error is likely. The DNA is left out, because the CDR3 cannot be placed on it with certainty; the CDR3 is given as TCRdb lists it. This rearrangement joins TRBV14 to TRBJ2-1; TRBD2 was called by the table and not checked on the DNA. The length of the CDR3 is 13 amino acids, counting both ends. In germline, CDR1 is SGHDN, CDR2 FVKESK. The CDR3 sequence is CASSQWERGEQFS.

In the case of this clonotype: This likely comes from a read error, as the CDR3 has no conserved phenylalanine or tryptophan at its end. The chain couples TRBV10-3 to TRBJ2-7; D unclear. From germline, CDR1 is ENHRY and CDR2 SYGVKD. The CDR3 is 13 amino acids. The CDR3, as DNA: TGTGCTATCAATACTGGGGACTCCTACGAGCAGTACTCC. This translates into CAINTGDSYEQYS.

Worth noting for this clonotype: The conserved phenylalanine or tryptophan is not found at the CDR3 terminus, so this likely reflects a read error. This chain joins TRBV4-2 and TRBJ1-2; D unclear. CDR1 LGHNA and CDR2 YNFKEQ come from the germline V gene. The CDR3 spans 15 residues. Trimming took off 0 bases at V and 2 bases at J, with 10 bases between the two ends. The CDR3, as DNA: TGTGCCAGCAGCCAAGAGAAGGAGAGCAACTATGGCTACACCATC. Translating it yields CASSQEKESNYGYTI.

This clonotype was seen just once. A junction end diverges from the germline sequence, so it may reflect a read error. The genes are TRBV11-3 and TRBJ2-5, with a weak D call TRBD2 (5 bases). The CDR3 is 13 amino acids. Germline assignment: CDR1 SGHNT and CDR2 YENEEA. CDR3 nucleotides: TGTGCCAGCAGCCCTAGCATTGTGGAGACCCAATACTTC. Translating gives CASSPSIVETQYF.

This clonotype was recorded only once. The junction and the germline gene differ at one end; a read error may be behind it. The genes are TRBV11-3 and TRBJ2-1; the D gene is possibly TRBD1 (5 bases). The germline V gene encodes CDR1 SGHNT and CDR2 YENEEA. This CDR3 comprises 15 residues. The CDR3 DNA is TGTACCAGCAGCTTAGGGCAGGGTACCTACATTGAGCAGTTCTTC. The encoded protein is CTSSLGQGTYIEQFF.

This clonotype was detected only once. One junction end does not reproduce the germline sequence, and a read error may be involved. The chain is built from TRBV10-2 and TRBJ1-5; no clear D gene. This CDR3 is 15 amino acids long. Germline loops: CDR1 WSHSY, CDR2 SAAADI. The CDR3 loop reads CGSSDGRTGYQPQHF. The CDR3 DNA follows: TGCGGCAGCAGTGATGGGAGGACCGGGTATCAGCCCCAGCATTTT.

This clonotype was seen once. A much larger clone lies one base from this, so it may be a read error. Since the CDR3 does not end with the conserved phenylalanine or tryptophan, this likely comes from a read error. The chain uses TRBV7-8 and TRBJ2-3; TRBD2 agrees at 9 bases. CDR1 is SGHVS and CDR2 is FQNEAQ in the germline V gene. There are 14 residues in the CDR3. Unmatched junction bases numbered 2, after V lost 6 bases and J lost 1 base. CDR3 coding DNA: TGTGCCAGCAGACGGACTAGCGGCACAGATACGCAGTATTAT. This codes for CASRRTSGTDTQYY.

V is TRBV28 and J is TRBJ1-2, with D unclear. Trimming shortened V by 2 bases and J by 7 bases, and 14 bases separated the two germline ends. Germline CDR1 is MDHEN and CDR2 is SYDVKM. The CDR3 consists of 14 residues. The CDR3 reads CASSLGSAWGGYTF. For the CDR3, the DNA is TGTGCCAGCAGTTTAGGTTCGGCATGGGGTGGCTACACCTTC.

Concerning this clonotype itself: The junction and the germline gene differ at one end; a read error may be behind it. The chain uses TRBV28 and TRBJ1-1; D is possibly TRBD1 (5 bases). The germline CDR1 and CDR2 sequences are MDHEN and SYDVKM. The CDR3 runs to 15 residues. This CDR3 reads CASTRGPEVVSETFF. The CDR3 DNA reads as TGTGCAAGCACTAGGGGCCCCGAGGTTGTGTCTGAAACTTTCTTT.

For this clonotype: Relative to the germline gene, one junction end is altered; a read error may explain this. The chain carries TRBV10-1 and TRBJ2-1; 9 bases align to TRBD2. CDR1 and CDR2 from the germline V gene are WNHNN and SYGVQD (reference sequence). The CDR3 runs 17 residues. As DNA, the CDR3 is TGCGCAAGCAGCAGGTCGCCCTGCGGGAGGGACTACAATGAGCAGTTCTTC. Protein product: CASSRSPCGRDYNEQFF.

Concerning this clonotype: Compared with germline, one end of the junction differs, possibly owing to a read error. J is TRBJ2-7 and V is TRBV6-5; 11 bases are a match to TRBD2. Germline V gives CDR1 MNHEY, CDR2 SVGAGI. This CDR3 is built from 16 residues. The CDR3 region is CGSTVGALAGAGEQHF. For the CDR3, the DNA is TGTGGCAGCACGGTAGGGGCACTAGCGGGAGCCGGCGAGCAGCACTTC.

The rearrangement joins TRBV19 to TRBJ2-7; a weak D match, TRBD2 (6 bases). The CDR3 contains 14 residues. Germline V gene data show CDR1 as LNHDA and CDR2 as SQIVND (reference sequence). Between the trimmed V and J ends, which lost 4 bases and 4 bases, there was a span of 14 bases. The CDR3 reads CASSTKGLGYEQYF. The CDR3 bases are TGTGCCAGTAGTACGAAGGGACTGGGTTACGAGCAGTACTTC.

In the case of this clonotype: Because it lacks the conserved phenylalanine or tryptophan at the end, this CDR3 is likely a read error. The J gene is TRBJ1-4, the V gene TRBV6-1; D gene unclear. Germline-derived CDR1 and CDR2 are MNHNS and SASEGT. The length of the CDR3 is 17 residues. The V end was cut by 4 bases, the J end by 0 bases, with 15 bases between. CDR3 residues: CASSVMGGASTNEKLFI. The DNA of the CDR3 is TGTGCCAGCAGTGTAATGGGCGGAGCTTCAACTAATGAAAAACTGTTTATT.

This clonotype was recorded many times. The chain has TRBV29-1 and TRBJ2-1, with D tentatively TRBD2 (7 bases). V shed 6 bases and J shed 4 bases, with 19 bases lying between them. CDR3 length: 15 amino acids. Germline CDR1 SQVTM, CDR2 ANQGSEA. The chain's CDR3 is CSVGGVGKGYNEQFF. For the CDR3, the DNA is TGCAGCGTAGGGGGGGTCGGGAAGGGGTACAATGAGCAGTTCTTC.

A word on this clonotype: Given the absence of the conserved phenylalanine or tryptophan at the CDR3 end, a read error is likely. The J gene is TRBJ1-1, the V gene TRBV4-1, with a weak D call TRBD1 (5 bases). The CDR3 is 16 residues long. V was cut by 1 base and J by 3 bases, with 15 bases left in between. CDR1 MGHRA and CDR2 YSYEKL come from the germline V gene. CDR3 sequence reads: CASSQVAQGVDTEAFV. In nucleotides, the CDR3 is TGCGCCAGCAGCCAAGTGGCTCAGGGTGTTGACACTGAAGCTTTCGTT.

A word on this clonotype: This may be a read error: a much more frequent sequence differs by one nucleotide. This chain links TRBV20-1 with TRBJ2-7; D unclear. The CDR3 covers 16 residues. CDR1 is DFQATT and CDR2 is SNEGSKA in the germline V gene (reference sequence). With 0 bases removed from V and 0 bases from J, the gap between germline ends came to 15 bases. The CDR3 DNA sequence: TGCAGTGCTAGAGAATGGGATGGCACCGACTCCTACGAGCAGTACTTC. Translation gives CSAREWDGTDSYEQYF.

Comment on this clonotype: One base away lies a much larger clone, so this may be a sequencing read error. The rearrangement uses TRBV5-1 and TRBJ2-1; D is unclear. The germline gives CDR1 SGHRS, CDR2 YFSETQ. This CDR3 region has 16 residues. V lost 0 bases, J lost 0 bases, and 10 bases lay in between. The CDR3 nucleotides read TGCGCCAGCAGCTTGGCGTTCTCCGGCTCCTACAATGAGCAGTTCTTC. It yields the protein CASSLAFSGSYNEQFF.

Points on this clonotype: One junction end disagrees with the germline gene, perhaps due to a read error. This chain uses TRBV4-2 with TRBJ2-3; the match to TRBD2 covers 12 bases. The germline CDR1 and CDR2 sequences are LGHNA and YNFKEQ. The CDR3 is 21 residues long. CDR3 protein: CASSQEWTSGIKGVFFHTQYF. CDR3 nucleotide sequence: TGTGCAAGCAGCCAAGAATGGACTAGCGGGATAAAGGGTGTCTTTTTTCATACGCAGTATTTT.

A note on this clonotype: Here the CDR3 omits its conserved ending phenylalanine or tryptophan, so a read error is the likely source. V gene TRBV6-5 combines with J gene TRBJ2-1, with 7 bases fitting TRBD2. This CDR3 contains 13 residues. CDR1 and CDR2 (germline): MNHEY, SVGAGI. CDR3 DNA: TGTGCCAGCAATTACTCTCGACTAGCTTCTCAGTTCTCC. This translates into CASNYSRLASQFS.

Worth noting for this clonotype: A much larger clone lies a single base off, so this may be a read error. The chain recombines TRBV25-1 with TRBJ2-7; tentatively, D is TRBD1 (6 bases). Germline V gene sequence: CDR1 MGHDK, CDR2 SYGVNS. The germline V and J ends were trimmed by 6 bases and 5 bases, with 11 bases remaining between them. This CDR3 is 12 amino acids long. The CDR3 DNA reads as TGTGCCAGCAGCGGGGACACCGACGAGCAGTACTTC. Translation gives CASSGDTDEQYF.

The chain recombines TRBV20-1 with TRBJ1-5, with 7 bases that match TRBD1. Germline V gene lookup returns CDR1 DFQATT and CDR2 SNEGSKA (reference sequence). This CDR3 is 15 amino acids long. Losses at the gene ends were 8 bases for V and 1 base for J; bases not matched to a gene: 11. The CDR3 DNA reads TGCAGTACTCCAGTACAGGGGTACAGCAATCAGCCCCAGCATTTT. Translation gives CSTPVQGYSNQPQHF.

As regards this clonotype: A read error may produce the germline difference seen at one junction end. The CDR3 loop is CANSYSTVTDDSPLHF. Written as DNA, the CDR3 is TGCGCCAACAGCTATTCCACAGTCACCGATGATTCACCCCTCCACTTT. The rearrangement links TRBV4-1 to TRBJ1-6, with D uncertain. Per the germline V gene, CDR1 is MGHRA and CDR2 is YSYEKL. The CDR3 loop spans 16 amino acids.

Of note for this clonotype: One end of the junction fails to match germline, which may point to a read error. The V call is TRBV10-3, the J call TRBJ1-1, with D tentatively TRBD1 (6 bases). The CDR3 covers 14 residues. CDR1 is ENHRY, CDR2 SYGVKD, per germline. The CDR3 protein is CAITPGQSNTEAFF. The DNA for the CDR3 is TGCGCCATCACCCCCGGACAGTCGAACACTGAAGCTTTCTTT.

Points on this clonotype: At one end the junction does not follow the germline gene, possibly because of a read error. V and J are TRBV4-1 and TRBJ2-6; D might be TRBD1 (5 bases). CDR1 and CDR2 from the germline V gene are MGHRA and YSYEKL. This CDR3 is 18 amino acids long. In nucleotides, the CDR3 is TGCGTCAGCAGCCCCAACAAGAAGTGGGATGCTGGGGCCAACGTCCTGACATTC. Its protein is CVSSPNKKWDAGANVLTF.

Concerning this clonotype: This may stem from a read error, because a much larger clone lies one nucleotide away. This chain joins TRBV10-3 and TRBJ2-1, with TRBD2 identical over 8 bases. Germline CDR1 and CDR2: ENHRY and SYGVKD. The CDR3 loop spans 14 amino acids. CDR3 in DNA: TGTGCCATCAGTGCGACTAGCGACTACATTGAGCAGTTCTTC. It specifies CAISATSDYIEQFF.